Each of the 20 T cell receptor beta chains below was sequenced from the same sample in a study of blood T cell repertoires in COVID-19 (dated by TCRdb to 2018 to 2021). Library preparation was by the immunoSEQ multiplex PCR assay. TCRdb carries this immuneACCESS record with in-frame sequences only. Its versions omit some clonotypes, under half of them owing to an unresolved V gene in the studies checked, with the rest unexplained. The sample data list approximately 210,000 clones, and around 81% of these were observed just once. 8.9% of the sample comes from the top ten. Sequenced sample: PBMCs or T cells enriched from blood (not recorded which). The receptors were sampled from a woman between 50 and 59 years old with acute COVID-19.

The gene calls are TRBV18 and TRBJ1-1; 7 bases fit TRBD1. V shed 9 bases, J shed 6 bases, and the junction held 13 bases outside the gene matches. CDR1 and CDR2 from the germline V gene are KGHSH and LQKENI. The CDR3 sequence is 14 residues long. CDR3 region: CASRAPNTGAEAFF. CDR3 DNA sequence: TGTGCCAGTCGTGCCCCTAATACAGGGGCTGAAGCTTTCTTT.

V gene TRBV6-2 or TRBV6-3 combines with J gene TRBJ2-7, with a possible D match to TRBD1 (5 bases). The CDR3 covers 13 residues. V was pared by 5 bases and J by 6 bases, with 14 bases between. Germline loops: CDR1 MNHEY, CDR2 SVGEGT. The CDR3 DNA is TGTGCCAGCAGTCACCGCGGCAGGGCCGAGCAGTACTTC. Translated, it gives CASSHRGRAEQYF.

The CDR3 bases are TGTGCCAGCAGCTTAGTCCCGGTGGTGCCCCAGCATTTT. This translates into CASSLVPVVPQHF. The chain has TRBV7-8 and TRBJ1-5; D ambiguous. Trimming took off 1 base at V and 9 bases at J, with 10 bases between the two ends. CDR1 is SGHVS and CDR2 is FQNEAQ in the germline V gene. The CDR3 consists of 13 residues.

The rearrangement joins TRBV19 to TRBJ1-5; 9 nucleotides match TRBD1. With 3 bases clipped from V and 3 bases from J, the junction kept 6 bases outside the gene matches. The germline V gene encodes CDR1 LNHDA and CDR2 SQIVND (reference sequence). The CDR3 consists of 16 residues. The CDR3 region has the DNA TGTGCCAGTAGTATTCTCGGACAGGGGTTCAATCAGCCCCAGCATTTT. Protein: CASSILGQGFNQPQHF.

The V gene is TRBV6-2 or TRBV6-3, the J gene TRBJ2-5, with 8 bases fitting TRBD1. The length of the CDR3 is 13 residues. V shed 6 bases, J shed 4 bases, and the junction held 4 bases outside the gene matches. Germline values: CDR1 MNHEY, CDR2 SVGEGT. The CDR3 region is CASSPDRGETQYF. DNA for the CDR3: TGTGCCAGCAGCCCCGACAGGGGAGAGACCCAGTACTTC.

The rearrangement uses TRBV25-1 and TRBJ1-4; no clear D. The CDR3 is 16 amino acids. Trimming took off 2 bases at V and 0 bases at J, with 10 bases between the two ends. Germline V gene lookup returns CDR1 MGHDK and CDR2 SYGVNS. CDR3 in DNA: TGTGCCAGCAGTGAACCTGACACCCCAACTAATGAAAAACTGTTTTTT. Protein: CASSEPDTPTNEKLFF.

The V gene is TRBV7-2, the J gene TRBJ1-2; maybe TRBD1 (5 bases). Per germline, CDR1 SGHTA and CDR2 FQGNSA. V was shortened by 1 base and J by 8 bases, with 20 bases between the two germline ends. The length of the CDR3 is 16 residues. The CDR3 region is CASSLGVPQGVSGYTF. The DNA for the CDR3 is TGTGCCAGCAGCTTAGGGGTTCCGCAGGGTGTTAGCGGCTACACCTTC.

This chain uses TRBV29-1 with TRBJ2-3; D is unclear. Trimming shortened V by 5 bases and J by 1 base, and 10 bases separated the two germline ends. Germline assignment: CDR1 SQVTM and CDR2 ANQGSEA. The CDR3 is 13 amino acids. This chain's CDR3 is CSVSSSRTDTQYF. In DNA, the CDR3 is TGCAGCGTTTCGAGTAGCCGCACAGATACGCAGTATTTT.

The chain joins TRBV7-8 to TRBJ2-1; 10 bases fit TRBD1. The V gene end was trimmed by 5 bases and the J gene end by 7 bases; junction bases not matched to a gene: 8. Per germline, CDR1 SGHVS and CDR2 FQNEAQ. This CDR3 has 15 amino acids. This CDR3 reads CASSRGQGTVNEQFF. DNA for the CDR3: TGTGCCAGCAGCCGGGGACAGGGGACAGTAAATGAGCAGTTCTTC.

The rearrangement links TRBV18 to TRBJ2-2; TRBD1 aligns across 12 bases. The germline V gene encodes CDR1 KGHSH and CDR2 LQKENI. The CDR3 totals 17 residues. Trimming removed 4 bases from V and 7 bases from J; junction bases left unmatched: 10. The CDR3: CASSHYRDRGRGGELFF. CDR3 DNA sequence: TGTGCCAGCTCACATTACCGGGACAGGGGGCGCGGCGGGGAGCTGTTTTTT.

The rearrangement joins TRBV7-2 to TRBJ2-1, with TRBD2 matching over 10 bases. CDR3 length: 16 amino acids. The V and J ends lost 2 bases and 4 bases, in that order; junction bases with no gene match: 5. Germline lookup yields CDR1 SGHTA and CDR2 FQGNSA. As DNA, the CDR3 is TGTGCCAGCAGCTTATTGGGACTAGCGCCATACAATGAGCAGTTCTTC. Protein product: CASSLLGLAPYNEQFF. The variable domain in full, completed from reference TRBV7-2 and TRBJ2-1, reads GAGVSQSPSNKVTEKGKDVELRCDPISGHTALYWYRQSLGQGLEFLIYFQGNSAPDKSGLPSDRFSAERTGGSVSTLTIQRTQQEDSAVYLCASSLLGLAPYNEQFFGPGTRLTVL.

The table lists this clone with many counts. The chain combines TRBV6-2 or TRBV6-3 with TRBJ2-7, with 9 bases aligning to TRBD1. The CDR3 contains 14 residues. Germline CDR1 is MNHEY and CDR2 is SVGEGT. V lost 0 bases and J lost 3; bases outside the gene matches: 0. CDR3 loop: CASSYSTGGYEQYF. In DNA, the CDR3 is TGTGCCAGCAGTTACTCGACAGGGGGCTACGAGCAGTACTTC.

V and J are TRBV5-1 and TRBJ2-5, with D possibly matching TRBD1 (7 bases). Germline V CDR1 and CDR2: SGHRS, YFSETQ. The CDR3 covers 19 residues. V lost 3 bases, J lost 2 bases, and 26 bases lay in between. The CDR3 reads CASSSNGGTQTGRQETQYF. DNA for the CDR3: TGCGCCAGCAGCTCGAACGGTGGGACTCAGACAGGGAGGCAAGAGACCCAGTACTTC.

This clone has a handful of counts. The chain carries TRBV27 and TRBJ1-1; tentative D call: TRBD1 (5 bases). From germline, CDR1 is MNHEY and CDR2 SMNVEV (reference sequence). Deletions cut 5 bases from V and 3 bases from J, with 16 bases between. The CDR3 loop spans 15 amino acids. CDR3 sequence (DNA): TGTGCCAGCAGTAATCAGGGTCGACTTTACACTGAAGCTTTCTTT. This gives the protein CASSNQGRLYTEAFF.

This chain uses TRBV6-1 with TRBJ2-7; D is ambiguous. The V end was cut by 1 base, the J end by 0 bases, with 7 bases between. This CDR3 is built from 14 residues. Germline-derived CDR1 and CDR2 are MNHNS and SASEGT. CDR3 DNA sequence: TGTGCCAGCAGTGAAGAGAGGAGCTCCTACGAGCAGTACTTC. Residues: CASSEERSSYEQYF.

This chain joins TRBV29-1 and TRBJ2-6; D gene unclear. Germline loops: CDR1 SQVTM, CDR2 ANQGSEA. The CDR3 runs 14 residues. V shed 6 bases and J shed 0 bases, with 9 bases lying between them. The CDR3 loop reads CSVDTPSGANVLTF. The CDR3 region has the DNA TGCAGCGTAGATACACCCTCTGGGGCCAACGTCCTGACTTTC.

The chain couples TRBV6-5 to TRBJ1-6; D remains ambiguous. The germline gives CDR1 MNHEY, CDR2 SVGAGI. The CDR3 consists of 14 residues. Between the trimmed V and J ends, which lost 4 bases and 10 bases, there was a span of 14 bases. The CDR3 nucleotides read TGTGCCAGCAGTTTTCGGCAGGATGGGTCACCCCTCCACTTT. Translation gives CASSFRQDGSPLHF.

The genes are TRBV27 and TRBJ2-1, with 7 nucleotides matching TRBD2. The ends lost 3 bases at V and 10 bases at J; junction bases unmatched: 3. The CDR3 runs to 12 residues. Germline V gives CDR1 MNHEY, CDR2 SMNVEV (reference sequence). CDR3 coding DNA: TGTGCCAGCAGTTTCATCGGGGGGGAGCAGTTCTTC. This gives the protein CASSFIGGEQFF.

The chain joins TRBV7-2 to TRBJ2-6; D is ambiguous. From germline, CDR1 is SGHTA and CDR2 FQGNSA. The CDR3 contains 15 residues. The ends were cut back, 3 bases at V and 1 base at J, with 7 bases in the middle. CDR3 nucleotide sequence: TGTGCCAGCAGCTTTGCCACTTCTGGGGCCAACGTCCTGACTTTC. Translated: CASSFATSGANVLTF.

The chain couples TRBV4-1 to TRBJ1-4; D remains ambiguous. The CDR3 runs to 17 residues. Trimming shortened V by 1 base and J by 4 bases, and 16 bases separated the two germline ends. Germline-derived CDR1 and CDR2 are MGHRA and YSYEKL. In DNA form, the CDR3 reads TGCGCCAGCAGCCAAGTAGGCTCGGGGTTGGTTAATGAAAAACTGTTTTTT. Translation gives CASSQVGSGLVNEKLFF.